These 26 T cell receptor beta chains originate from one sample sequenced in a study of shared clonotypes between healthy human individuals. TCRdb's copy holds only in-frame clones and misses some; the assay was immunoSEQ multiplex PCR. This sample has roughly 2 million clones, with approximately 96% found just once. Input material: naive CD4+ T cells sorted from blood. Subset: CD45RA+ positively selected. The origin of the receptors is a man aged 18-30 years in good health.

V is TRBV6-1 and J is TRBJ1-6; 9 bases line up with TRBD1. V lost 4 bases, J lost 6 bases, and 10 bases stayed unmatched. Germline CDR1 MNHNS, CDR2 SASEGT. This CDR3 region has 17 residues. CDR3 coding DNA: TGTGCCAGCAGTGCCGGACAGGGGTCGTCAGTTAATTCACCCCTCCACTTT. Encoded protein: CASSAGQGSSVNSPLHF.

The CDR3 sequence: CASSLQDSNQPQHF. The CDR3 DNA reads as TGTGCCAGCAGCTTACAGGATAGCAATCAGCCCCAGCATTTT. The chain joins TRBV7-9 to TRBJ1-5; D remains ambiguous. V lost 2 bases and J 0 bases, leaving 5 bases between the germline ends. Looked up from germline, CDR1 is SEHNR and CDR2 is FQNEAQ (reference sequence). This CDR3 has 14 amino acids.

The chain has TRBV7-9 and TRBJ1-4; 10 bases align to TRBD1. This CDR3 spans 15 amino acids. With 5 bases clipped from V and 4 bases from J, the junction kept 4 bases outside the gene matches. Germline V gene sequence: CDR1 SEHNR, CDR2 FQNEAQ (reference sequence). The CDR3 DNA follows: TGTGCCAGCAGCCAGGGACAGGGGCATAATGAAAAACTGTTTTTT. It encodes CASSQGQGHNEKLFF. The variable domain in full, completed from reference TRBV7-9 and TRBJ1-4, reads DTGVSQNPRHKITKRGQNVTFRCDPISEHNRLYWYRQTLGQGPEFLTYFQNEAQLEKSRLLSDRFSAERPKGSFSTLEIQRTEQGDSAMYLCASSQGQGHNEKLFFGSGTQLSVL.

The chain combines TRBV19 with TRBJ2-2, with 9 bases aligning to TRBD1. V was clipped by 4 bases and J by 5 bases; unmatched bases: 5. The CDR3 contains 15 residues. Germline CDR1 reads LNHDA; CDR2 reads SQIVND (reference sequence). CDR3 bases: TGTGCCAGTAGTACGGGACAGGGAAGTACCGGGGAGCTGTTTTTT. Amino acid sequence: CASSTGQGSTGELFF.

In DNA, the CDR3 is TGTGCCAGTTATAGCGGGGGCGCAGGTGAGACCCAGTACTTC. Translation: CASYSGGAGETQYF. J is TRBJ2-5 and V is TRBV5-4; 9 positions match TRBD2. V was clipped by 8 bases and J by 5 bases; unmatched bases: 10. In germline, CDR1 is SGHNT, CDR2 YYREEE (reference sequence). The CDR3 spans 14 residues.

V is TRBV7-2 and J is TRBJ1-2; weak D call: TRBD1 (5 bases). Germline CDR1 and CDR2: SGHTA and FQGNSA. The CDR3 consists of 14 residues. Trimming removed 6 bases at V and 5 bases at J, with 16 bases between. The CDR3 spells CASRSPGTGYGYTF. The CDR3 DNA sequence: TGTGCCAGCAGGTCGCCTGGGACGGGTTATGGCTACACCTTC.

The rearrangement links TRBV7-2 to TRBJ1-5, with a possible D match to TRBD1 (5 bases). Germline V CDR1 and CDR2: SGHTA, FQGNSA. V was clipped by 5 bases and J by 1 base, with 18 bases between them. This CDR3 is built from 17 residues. The CDR3 loop reads CASSPPQGPGSNQPQHF. CDR3 DNA: TGTGCCAGCAGCCCCCCTCAGGGCCCGGGGAGCAATCAGCCCCAGCATTTT.

The chain recombines TRBV4-2 with TRBJ2-2; D might be TRBD2 (7 bases). V was shortened by 4 bases and J by 6 bases, with 24 bases between the two germline ends. The CDR3 totals 18 residues. From germline, CDR1 is LGHNA and CDR2 YNFKEQ. CDR3 loop: CASSLLEAGATMAGELFF. In DNA, the CDR3 is TGTGCCAGCAGCCTCCTAGAGGCGGGGGCTACGATGGCCGGGGAGCTGTTTTTT.

This chain joins TRBV4-1 and TRBJ1-2; tentatively, D is TRBD1 (6 bases). Between the trimmed V and J ends, which lost 0 bases and 5 bases, there was a span of 16 bases. Germline V gives CDR1 MGHRA, CDR2 YSYEKL. This CDR3 has 16 amino acids. The CDR3 bases are TGCGCCAGCAGCCAAGAAGGGCTTGGGGGCCGGTATGGCTACACCTTC. As protein: CASSQEGLGGRYGYTF.

To note about this clone: Additional DNA sequences in this sample encode the identical CDR3. The rearrangement links TRBV7-9 to TRBJ1-1; D remains ambiguous. CDR1 SEHNR and CDR2 FQNEAQ come from the germline V gene (reference sequence). This CDR3 comprises 14 residues. The V gene lost 2 bases and the J gene lost 2 bases, with 9 bases spanning the gap. The CDR3 spells CASSLYGVNTEAFF. The CDR3 DNA is TGTGCCAGCAGCTTATATGGGGTTAACACTGAAGCTTTCTTT. Together with reference TRBV7-9 and TRBJ1-1, the CDR3 gives the full variable domain: DTGVSQNPRHKITKRGQNVTFRCDPISEHNRLYWYRQTLGQGPEFLTYFQNEAQLEKSRLLSDRFSAERPKGSFSTLEIQRTEQGDSAMYLCASSLYGVNTEAFFGQGTRLTVV.

Turning to this clone: This sample includes further DNA sequences coding for the same CDR3. This chain links TRBV7-8 with TRBJ1-6; D gene uncertain. Looked up from germline, CDR1 is SGHVS and CDR2 is FQNEAQ. Deletions cut 1 base from V and 0 bases from J, with 4 bases between. The CDR3 totals 15 residues. The CDR3 region has the DNA TGTGCCAGCAGCTTAGGTAGCTCCTATAATTCACCCCTCCACTTT. This gives the protein CASSLGSSYNSPLHF.

The chain employs TRBV4-1 and TRBJ1-3, with 12 bases fitting TRBD1. In germline, CDR1 is MGHRA, CDR2 YSYEKL. Trimming at V came to 4 bases and at J to 3 bases, leaving 7 bases not matched to a gene. The CDR3 runs to 17 residues. The CDR3 DNA reads TGCGCCAGCAGCCGGGGGACAGGGGGCAGTGATGGAAACACCATATATTTT. It yields the protein CASSRGTGGSDGNTIYF.

The V and J genes are TRBV18 and TRBJ1-6; possible D gene TRBD1, 5 bases. V lost 8 bases and J lost 12, with 20 bases in between. The germline CDR1 and CDR2 sequences are KGHSH and LQKENI. The CDR3 runs to 14 residues. The CDR3 DNA reads as TGTGCCAGCCGCTCCGAAGCGGGGGTTGAACCCCTCCACTTT. Protein: CASRSEAGVEPLHF. The full variable domain, in which reference TRBV18 and TRBJ1-6 provide the parts outside the CDR3, is NAGVMQNPRHLVRRRGQEARLRCSPMKGHSHVYWYRQLPEEGLKFMVYLQKENIIDESGMPKERFSAEFPKEGPSILRIQQVVRGDSAAYFCASRSEAGVEPLHFGNGTRLTVT.

The chain has TRBV30 and TRBJ2-2; D might be TRBD1 (5 bases). Germline CDR1 reads GTSNPN; CDR2 reads SVGIG (reference sequence). The CDR3 length is 13 residues. V shed 3 bases and J shed 4 bases, with 9 bases lying between them. The CDR3 reads CAWRERGTGELFF. Written as DNA, the CDR3 is TGTGCCTGGAGGGAAAGGGGCACCGGGGAGCTGTTTTTT.

This clone was picked up one time. The V and J genes are TRBV5-1 and TRBJ1-1; 10 nucleotides match TRBD1. The germline V gene encodes CDR1 SGHRS and CDR2 YFSETQ. The ends lost 2 bases at V and 0 bases at J; junction bases unmatched: 7. CDR3 size: 17 residues. CDR3 region: CASSLSGTGALNTEAFF. In nucleotides, the CDR3 is TGCGCCAGCAGCTTATCCGGGACAGGGGCTTTGAACACTGAAGCTTTCTTT.

The chain combines TRBV7-2 with TRBJ2-7; weak D call: TRBD2 (5 bases). Trimming removed 3 bases from V and 1 base from J, with 13 bases in between. There are 15 residues in the CDR3. Germline CDR1 is SGHTA and CDR2 is FQGNSA. The CDR3 is CASSLIGGGSYEQYF. The CDR3 coding sequence is TGTGCCAGCAGCTTGATTGGAGGCGGGTCCTACGAGCAGTACTTC.

The V call is TRBV6-1, the J call TRBJ2-7, with D possibly being TRBD2 (5 bases). CDR3 length: 15 amino acids. Germline V gene lookup returns CDR1 MNHNS and CDR2 SASEGT. Trimming shortened V by 0 bases and J by 2 bases, and 11 bases separated the two germline ends. In DNA, the CDR3 is TGTGCCAGCAGTGAAGCGCGGACTCTCCCCTACGAGCAGTACTTC. Translating gives CASSEARTLPYEQYF.

With respect to this clone: The sample carries other DNA sequences with the same CDR3. This chain connects TRBV5-6 to TRBJ1-1; D is uncertain. CDR1 SGHDT and CDR2 YYEEEE come from the germline V gene. CDR3 length equals 13 residues. Trimming pared 1 base from V and 0 bases from J, leaving 4 bases between. CDR3 nucleotide sequence: TGTGCCAGCAGCTTGCTACTGAACACTGAAGCTTTCTTT. This codes for CASSLLLNTEAFF.

The chain recombines TRBV5-8 with TRBJ1-3, with D perhaps TRBD1 (6 bases). In germline, CDR1 is SGHTS, CDR2 YDEGEE. The ends were cut back, 7 bases at V and 0 bases at J, with 14 bases in the middle. The CDR3 covers 15 residues. CDR3 DNA sequence: TGTGCCAGCGGTAGGGGGGAGAGCTCTGGAAACACCATATATTTT. Translation: CASGRGESSGNTIYF.

V and J are TRBV7-8 and TRBJ2-7; perhaps TRBD1 as D (6 bases). Germline V gene sequence: CDR1 SGHVS, CDR2 FQNEAQ. This CDR3 spans 17 amino acids. V dropped 0 bases and J dropped 0 bases, with 15 bases sitting between them. CDR3 in DNA: TGTGCCAGCAGCTTAGCGCAGGGGCTACTTATCTCCTACGAGCAGTACTTC. Protein sequence: CASSLAQGLLISYEQYF.

The gene calls are TRBV5-4 and TRBJ1-6; TRBD1 might be the D (5 bases). Trimming left V 2 bases short and J 9 bases short, with 12 bases between. The CDR3 extends over 14 amino acids. Germline lookup yields CDR1 SGHNT and CDR2 YYREEE (reference sequence). The CDR3 loop reads CASSFDSGLSPLHF. DNA for the CDR3: TGTGCCAGCAGCTTCGATTCGGGACTTTCACCCCTCCACTTT.

The V call is TRBV6-5, the J call TRBJ2-7; D not certain. The CDR3 extends over 14 amino acids. V was trimmed by 0 bases and J by 3 bases, leaving 9 bases between them. Germline loops: CDR1 MNHEY, CDR2 SVGAGI. CDR3: CASSYSTRFYEQYF. Written as DNA, the CDR3 is TGTGCCAGCAGTTACTCGACCAGGTTCTACGAGCAGTACTTC.

This rearrangement joins TRBV7-3 to TRBJ2-7, with TRBD2 identical over 12 bases. V was pared by 5 bases and J by 5 bases, with 7 bases of the junction left unmatched. Germline values: CDR1 SGHTA, CDR2 FQGTGA. CDR3 size: 15 residues. The CDR3 protein is CASSLGTSGRNEQYF. The CDR3 DNA reads as TGTGCCAGCAGCCTCGGGACTAGCGGGCGAAACGAGCAGTACTTC.

The genes are TRBV6-1 and TRBJ2-2; 7 bases fit TRBD1. Trimming cost V 0 bases and J 1 base; bases outside gene matches: 2. Germline CDR1 reads MNHNS; CDR2 reads SASEGT. This CDR3 spans 16 amino acids. CDR3 sequence reads: CASSEARQGNTGELFF. CDR3 coding DNA: TGTGCCAGCAGTGAAGCCCGACAGGGGAACACCGGGGAGCTGTTTTTT.

The chain combines TRBV6-5 with TRBJ2-5, with D unclear. CDR1 is MNHEY, CDR2 SVGAGI, per germline. V gave up 1 base and J gave up 5 bases, with 17 bases separating them. The CDR3 contains 16 residues. The CDR3 DNA reads as TGTGCCAGCAGTTACTATTCTGGGCTCAGTGGGGAGACCCAGTACTTC. Its translation is CASSYYSGLSGETQYF.

This chain connects TRBV12-5 to TRBJ2-7, with a tentative D call TRBD2 (6 bases). The ends were cut back, 6 bases at V and 4 bases at J, with 16 bases in the middle. Germline V lookup: CDR1 LGHNT, CDR2 FRNRAP. This CDR3 has 14 amino acids. DNA of the CDR3: TGTGCTAGTGGCTCCCGTGGGACTTCATACGAGCAGTACTTC. The encoded protein is CASGSRGTSYEQYF.